Listed below are T cell receptor beta chains from one sample, sequenced in a study of T cell responses to AZD1222 COVID-19 vaccine. Generated by immunoSEQ multiplex PCR, the TCRdb table keeps only in-frame clones and is missing some. The profile covers about 180,000 clones, with roughly 88% appearing a single time and 0.45% to 0.55% taken by the ten largest. The sample was peripheral blood, taken on day 0 of AZD1222 vaccination. Receptors were obtained from an adult in good health. CDR3s include the opening cysteine and the closing phenylalanine or tryptophan. The D gene is left open where the match is weak. A row's size may be missing; if present it is once, few, many or a size class.

v_gene	abundance	d_gene	j_gene	CDR3aa	CDR3nt
TRBV19	NA	TRBD1	TRBJ1-1	CASSASRDSGAANTEAFF	TGTGCCAGTAGTGCCTCACGGGACAGCGGGGCTGCGAACACTGAAGCTTTCTTT
TRBV29-1	NA	TRBD1	TRBJ2-7	CSVVPGQGYEQYF	TGCAGCGTCGTCCCGGGACAGGGGTACGAGCAGTACTTC
TRBV5-4	once	TRBD2	TRBJ2-7	CASSPWLAERYEQYF	TGTGCCAGCAGCCCTTGGCTAGCGGAACGCTACGAGCAGTACTTC
TRBV28	NA	TRBD1	TRBJ1-1	CASWDRQNTEAFF	TGTGCCAGCTGGGACAGACAGAACACTGAAGCTTTCTTT
TRBV30	NA	NA	TRBJ1-1	CAWSAIGGGTEAFF	TGTGCCTGGAGTGCCATTGGGGGAGGAACTGAAGCTTTCTTT
TRBV19	NA	TRBD2	TRBJ2-2	CASSIDLGGTGELFF	TGTGCCAGTAGTATAGATCTGGGGGGGACCGGGGAGCTGTTTTTT
TRBV20-1	NA	NA	TRBJ2-3	CSAELEDTQYF	TGCAGTGCTGAACTAGAGGATACGCAGTATTTT
TRBV4-1	NA	TRBD1	TRBJ1-2	CASSQDPSTGAYHYGYTF	TGCGCCAGCAGCCAAGATCCCTCTACAGGGGCCTATCACTATGGCTACACCTTC
TRBV4-3	NA	NA	TRBJ1-6	CASSHGMSGSPLHF	TGCGCCAGCAGCCATGGGATGTCGGGGTCACCCCTCCACTTT
TRBV28	NA	TRBD1	TRBJ1-5	CASSSPDRDSRQPQHF	TGTGCCAGCAGTTCCCCGGACAGGGATTCTCGGCAGCCCCAGCATTTT
TRBV9	NA	TRBD1	TRBJ2-3	CASSVDPGTGIMGSTDTQYF	TGTGCCAGCAGCGTAGATCCCGGGACAGGTATTATGGGTAGCACAGATACGCAGTATTTT
TRBV27	NA	TRBD1	TRBJ1-3	CASSPRGVGNTIYF	TGTGCCAGCAGTCCCAGGGGGGTAGGAAACACCATATATTTT
TRBV7-2	NA	TRBD1	TRBJ1-5	CASSFKQGANQPQHF	TGTGCCAGCAGCTTTAAACAGGGGGCTAACCAGCCCCAGCATTTT
TRBV6-5	NA	NA	TRBJ1-6	CASTNERALNSPLHF	TGTGCCAGCACCAACGAGAGGGCCCTTAATTCACCCCTCCACTTT
TRBV12-3/TRBV12-4	once	NA	TRBJ1-3	CASSLGEGNTIYF	TGTGCCAGCAGTTTGGGGGAAGGAAACACCATATATTTT
TRBV9	once	NA	TRBJ2-5	CASSVVGSPQETQYF	TGTGCCAGCAGCGTAGTGGGCAGCCCGCAAGAGACCCAGTACTTC
TRBV5-6	NA	NA	TRBJ1-1	CASSLVRVSAEAFF	TGTGCCAGCAGCTTGGTTAGGGTTTCGGCTGAAGCTTTCTTT
TRBV6-2/TRBV6-3	NA	NA	TRBJ1-2	CASSYGSGYTF	TGTGCCAGCAGTTACGGTTCGGGCTACACCTTC
TRBV10-3	once	TRBD2	TRBJ2-7	CATLLAGSYEQYF	TGTGCCACCCTGCTAGCGGGAAGCTACGAGCAGTACTTC
TRBV7-3	NA	TRBD1	TRBJ1-6	CASSFGTGSSPLHF	TGTGCCAGCAGCTTCGGGACAGGGAGTTCACCCCTCCACTTT
TRBV5-1	NA	NA	TRBJ2-1	CASSAGYGINEQFF	TGCGCCAGCAGCGCAGGGTATGGTATTAATGAGCAGTTCTTC
TRBV9	NA	NA	TRBJ1-6	CASSFLEHSPLHF	TGTGCCAGCAGCTTCCTTGAGCATTCACCCCTCCACTTT